The present TCR beta chain was sequenced within a study of T cells after yellow fever vaccination. Study results and caveats: Although most clonotypes did not, a small share appeared in both CD4 and CD8 compartments. Reappearing after the booster were most of the clones from primary vaccination (96% CD4, 75% to 90% CD8).

5'RACE template switching produced TCR cDNA carrying a universal primer site and UMIs. TCRdb reprocessed the 5' RACE reads via MiXCR and lists one record per CDR3 protein. The repertoire has 300,000 or so distinct CDR3 sequences, roughly 7.5% of them found once; the top ten carry roughly a sixth. Trimming pared 3 bases from V and 8 bases from J, leaving 17 bases between. In germline, CDR1 is SGDLS, CDR2 YYNGEE. CDR3 size: 14 residues. The sample holds a few counts of this clonotype. Its antigen is undetermined. The sequencing used PBMCs, collected about 49 days after the first yellow fever vaccination. This TCR was sampled from a man between 18 and 29 years old who received the YFV17D yellow fever vaccine. The rearrangement links TRBV9 to TRBJ1-2; D remains ambiguous. CDR3 sequence: CASSASGGSWGYTF. The CDR3 DNA sequence: TGTGCCAGCAGCGCGTCCGGCGGGTCTTGGGGCTACACCTTC.